This TCR beta chain was retrieved from a study of lymphopenia after photon versus proton radiotherapy. Findings of the study overall: Oligoclonal CD8+ Temra expansion after nadir drove photon patients' diversity drop. In patients who died, overall survival fell as post-nadir TCR diversity dropped more. Relative stability marked proton patients; photon patients lost diversity and naive cells.

This table comes from immunoSEQ multiplex PCR, and its TCRdb copy is limited to in-frame clones, with some not included. The sample records more than 70,000 clones, around 80% being singletons. The ends lost 4 bases at V and 4 bases at J; junction bases unmatched: 6. Germline values: CDR1 MRHNA, CDR2 SNTAGT. The CDR3 is 15 amino acids. As concerns this clone: What it recognizes is unknown.

The sequence was obtained from a man in his 60s with pancreatic cancer. The specimen was peripheral blood, collected from a patient treated with proton-based radiotherapy. V is TRBV6-4 and J is TRBJ2-3, with 9 bases that match TRBD2. In DNA, the CDR3 is TGTGCCAGCAGTGCAAGGGGACTAGCATCAGATACGCAGTATTTT. This sequence encodes CASSARGLASDTQYF.